The clone carrying this T cell receptor beta chain has just a few counts. A universal primer site and UMIs were added as TCR cDNA was made by 5'RACE template switching. MiXCR, applied by TCRdb to the 5' RACE reads, yields one record per CDR3 protein. The sample has 60,000 to 85,000 distinct CDR3 sequences; around 6.9% are singletons. V dropped 5 bases and J dropped 4; count of bases not matched to a gene: 10. The CDR3 spans 16 residues. Germline loops: CDR1 SEHNR, CDR2 FQNEAQ (reference sequence). This sample stems from a study of T cells after yellow fever vaccination. The specimen comprised CD8+ T cells sorted from PBMCs, sampled roughly 5 days after the first yellow fever vaccination. The chain carries TRBV7-9 and TRBJ1-5; 8 bases are shared with TRBD1. This TCR derives from a man between 18 and 35 years old who received the YFV17D yellow fever vaccine. DNA of the CDR3: TGTGCCAGCAGCCCCGGACAGGGAAGGATGAATCAGCCCCAGCATTTT. Protein sequence: CASSPGQGRMNQPQHF. Using reference TRBV7-9 and TRBJ1-5 for the parts outside the CDR3, the full variable domain is DTGVSQNPRHKITKRGQNVTFRCDPISEHNRLYWYRQTLGQGPEFLTYFQNEAQLEKSRLLSDRFSAERPKGSFSTLEIQRTEQGDSAMYLCASSPGQGRMNQPQHFGDGTRLSIL.